The 10 T cell receptor beta chains below come from one sample, sequenced in a study of OX40 agonist ivuxolimab in advanced cancers. TCRdb keeps only in-frame clones here, not all; method: immunoSEQ multiplex PCR. The sample has tens of thousands of clones, 94% seen once. The source was CD4+ or CD8+ T cells sorted from blood, collected in a trial of the OX40 agonist ivuxolimab. These receptors all come from an adult with an advanced solid tumor such as melanoma, head and neck, liver or kidney cancer.

The chain joins TRBV27 to TRBJ1-5; maybe TRBD1 (6 bases). V lost 10 bases and J 2 bases, leaving 18 bases between the germline ends. Germline-derived CDR1 and CDR2 are MNHEY and SMNVEV (reference sequence). The CDR3 is 15 residues long. The DNA for the CDR3 is TGTGCCACCAGGGGCGGGGTAGCTGGCAATCAGCCCCAGCATTTT. It specifies CATRGGVAGNQPQHF.

The gene calls are TRBV7-9 and TRBJ1-5; 9 bases line up with TRBD1. The CDR3 consists of 15 residues. V lost 5 bases and J lost 7; bases outside the gene matches: 9. Germline assignment: CDR1 SEHNR and CDR2 FQNEAQ (reference sequence). The CDR3 protein is CASSVSGTGYQPQHF. In DNA form, the CDR3 reads TGTGCCAGCAGCGTCTCCGGGACAGGGTACCAGCCCCAGCATTTT. The full variable domain, with the rest looked up from reference TRBV7-9 and TRBJ1-5, is DTGVSQNPRHKITKRGQNVTFRCDPISEHNRLYWYRQTLGQGPEFLTYFQNEAQLEKSRLLSDRFSAERPKGSFSTLEIQRTEQGDSAMYLCASSVSGTGYQPQHFGDGTRLSIL.

The chain uses TRBV6-6 and TRBJ1-1; D is uncertain. The CDR3 runs to 11 residues. The germline CDR1 and CDR2 sequences are MNHNY and SVGAGI (reference sequence). Trimming removed 8 bases at V and 1 base at J, with 5 bases between. DNA for the CDR3: TGTGCCAGCCGGGAGAACACTGAAGCTTTCTTT. This sequence encodes CASRENTEAFF.

The rearrangement links TRBV7-2 to TRBJ2-7; weak D call: TRBD2 (5 bases). The CDR3 extends over 14 amino acids. Trimming shortened V by 4 bases and J by 3 bases, and 13 bases separated the two germline ends. Germline CDR1 reads SGHTA; CDR2 reads FQGNSA. In DNA, the CDR3 is TGTGCCAGCAGCTCTACGGACTTATACTACGAGCAGTACTTC. Its protein is CASSSTDLYYEQYF.

V is TRBV9 and J is TRBJ2-5, with 8 bases fitting TRBD1. CDR1 and CDR2 (germline): SGDLS, YYNGEE. The CDR3 runs 16 residues. V shed 4 bases and J 1 base; nucleotides not matched to a gene: 9. In DNA form, the CDR3 reads TGTGCCAGCAGCATCCCAGACAGGGGTTTCCAAGAGACCCAGTACTTC. This gives the protein CASSIPDRGFQETQYF.

This clone has just a few counts. The chain employs TRBV11-2 and TRBJ2-5, with 16 positions matching TRBD2. Trimming took 5 bases from V and 4 from J; bases not matched to a gene: 4. The CDR3 spans 16 residues. The germline V gene has CDR1 SGHAT and CDR2 FQNNGV. The CDR3 here is CASSPGLAGGGETQYF. CDR3 DNA sequence: TGTGCCAGCAGCCCGGGACTAGCGGGGGGGGGAGAGACCCAGTACTTC. Combining the CDR3 with reference TRBV11-2 and TRBJ2-5 gives the whole variable domain EAGVAQSPRYKIIEKRQSVAFWCNPISGHATLYWYQQILGQGPKLLIQFQNNGVVDDSQLPKDRFSAERLKGVDSTLKIQPAKLEDSAVYLCASSPGLAGGGETQYFGPGTRLLVL.

This clone has a single count. The chain uses TRBV29-1 and TRBJ1-5; D might be TRBD1 (6 bases). The germline V gene has CDR1 SQVTM and CDR2 ANQGSEA. This CDR3 is 11 amino acids long. The V end was cut by 7 bases, the J end by 11 bases, with 15 bases between. The DNA of the CDR3 is TGCAGCGGGGTGGTCCAGGGGTCCCAGCATTTT. It is translated as CSGVVQGSQHF.

The V and J genes are TRBV4-2 and TRBJ1-1; 7 bases are shared with TRBD1. The germline V gene encodes CDR1 LGHNA and CDR2 YNFKEQ. The CDR3 length is 16 residues. V trimming: 4 bases; J trimming: 5 bases; junction bases outside the gene matches: 13. The CDR3 bases are TGTGCCAGCAGCCTCGGACAGGCCGGAGGTGGGACTGAAGCTTTCTTT. Its translation is CASSLGQAGGGTEAFF.

The count of this clone is one. The chain carries TRBV7-9 and TRBJ2-7, with D possibly TRBD1 on 6 matching bases. The germline gives CDR1 SEHNR, CDR2 FQNEAQ (reference sequence). The CDR3 has 16 amino acids. The V end was cut by 1 base, the J end by 3 bases, with 16 bases between. DNA for the CDR3: TGTGCCAGCAGCTTAGACGTTCACAGGGCTGGCTACGAGCAGTACTTC. This sequence encodes CASSLDVHRAGYEQYF. Together with reference TRBV7-9 and TRBJ2-7, the CDR3 gives the full variable domain: DTGVSQNPRHKITKRGQNVTFRCDPISEHNRLYWYRQTLGQGPEFLTYFQNEAQLEKSRLLSDRFSAERPKGSFSTLEIQRTEQGDSAMYLCASSLDVHRAGYEQYFGPGTRLTVT.

V is TRBV7-7 and J is TRBJ1-1; no clear D gene. Germline V gives CDR1 SSHAT, CDR2 FNYEAQ (reference sequence). V shed 0 bases and J shed 7 bases, with 9 bases lying between them. CDR3 length: 13 residues. CDR3 protein: CASSLAVGLEAFF. The CDR3 DNA reads TGTGCCAGCAGCTTAGCTGTCGGTCTTGAAGCTTTCTTT.